This entry features one TCR beta chain sequence. No antigen is known for it. The data were obtained in a study of cytomegalovirus exposure and HLA in healthy donors. The approximately 120-subject validation cohort, separate from the roughly 700-subject first cohort, included the donors. General observations from the study: Cytomegalovirus association was listed for about 170 TCR beta chains. TCR sequences were mostly rare, though some public TCRs occurred in many donors.

Profiled with immunoSEQ multiplex PCR; TCRdb holds only in-frame clones, not every one. Of about 160,000 clones in the sample, 90% to 97% were seen once. The V and J ends lost 2 bases and 5 bases respectively, with 15 bases between them. The CDR3 is 14 amino acids. Germline V CDR1 and CDR2: GTSNPN, SVGIG (reference sequence). V gene TRBV30 combines with J gene TRBJ1-2; D perhaps matches TRBD1 (5 bases). Sample: PBMCs. The sequence came from a woman aged 18-30 years in good health and CMV-seronegative. CDR3 sequence reads: CAWSLGVRRYGYTF. The CDR3 DNA sequence: TGTGCCTGGAGTCTAGGGGTGAGGCGTTATGGCTACACCTTC.